The rows below give T cell receptor beta chains drawn from one sample of a study of T cells in Graves' hyperthyroidism and ophthalmopathy. In TCRdb, the multiplex PCR reads were re-called with MiXCR into one record per CDR3 protein. The sample carries more than 550,000 distinct CDR3 sequences, roughly 17% recorded once. The sample consisted of blood. These receptors came from a man aged 50 to 60 with Graves' hyperthyroidism. Both conserved end residues are part of each CDR3. A D gene is named only where the DNA matches it firmly. Clone size is not always given. Where it is, it says once, few, many or a class for expanded clones.

CDR3 DNA | CDR3 protein | clone size | V gene | D gene | J gene
TGTGCCAGCAGCCCCCGGACTTTCGGGGAGCTGTTTTTT | CASSPRTFGELFF | . | TRBV9 | . | TRBJ2-2
TGTGCCAGCAGACCCACAGGGGGCACAGATACGCAGTATTTT | CASRPTGGTDTQYF | . | TRBV12-3/TRBV12-4 | TRBD1 | TRBJ2-3
TGTGCCAGCAGCCGGACAGGGTTTCGTCAGCCCCAGCATTTT | CASSRTGFRQPQHF | many | TRBV28 | TRBD1 | TRBJ1-5
TGTGCCAGCAGCCCTAGAACCCGTGGTGGCTACACCTTC | CASSPRTRGGYTF | many | TRBV28 | . | TRBJ1-2
TGCGCCAGCAGCTTCCCAGGGGCCTACAATGAGCAGTTCTTC | CASSFPGAYNEQFF | many | TRBV5-1 | . | TRBJ2-1
TGCGCCAGCAGCACACCGGGTACCTATGGCTACACCTTC | CASSTPGTYGYTF | few | TRBV5-1 | . | TRBJ1-2
TGCGCCAGCAGCCCTATTCCAGTTGATACGCAGTATTTT | CASSPIPVDTQYF | many | TRBV5-1 | . | TRBJ2-3
TGCAGTGGAAGGGTTAGCGGGAGAATATCTGACACAGATACGCAGTATTTT | CSGRVSGRISDTDTQYF | . | TRBV20-1 | TRBD2 | TRBJ2-3
TGTGCCAGCTCACCCGGCGTCGGGGGGACAGATACGCAGTATTTT | CASSPGVGGTDTQYF | few | TRBV18 | TRBD2 | TRBJ2-3
TGTGCCAGCAGCTACCGACAGGAGAGCTCCTACGAGCAGTACTTC | CASSYRQESSYEQYF | many | TRBV7-3 | . | TRBJ2-7
TGTGCCAGCAGTTTTTCTGTATCTCCTAGCGGGAGCTCCTACAATGAGCAGTTCTTC | CASSFSVSPSGSSYNEQFF | . | TRBV28 | TRBD2 | TRBJ2-1
TGTGCCACCAGTGATTCACGGGTAATCGGGGCCAACGTCCTGACTTTC | CATSDSRVIGANVLTF | . | TRBV24-1 | . | TRBJ2-6
TGTGCCAGCAGCCCCGACGGATACTCTGGAAACACCATATATTTT | CASSPDGYSGNTIYF | few | TRBV7-9 | . | TRBJ1-3
TGTGCCAGCAGTTTAATGGGACAGGGCGCCTACGAGCAGTACTTC | CASSLMGQGAYEQYF | . | TRBV6-2/TRBV6-3 | TRBD1 | TRBJ2-7
TGTGCCACCAGTGATCCAGGGGACAATCAGCCCCAGCATTTT | CATSDPGDNQPQHF | . | TRBV24-1 | . | TRBJ1-5
TGTGCCAGCACCTCAATTCGGCGGCAAGAGACCCAGTACTTC | CASTSIRRQETQYF | many | TRBV7-9 | . | TRBJ2-5
TGTGCCAGCAGTATCGGGAGGGACACAGATACGCAGTATTTT | CASSIGRDTDTQYF | many | TRBV2 | TRBD2 | TRBJ2-3
TGTGCCAGCAGTCCCCGCGGACAGGGGGTCACTGAAGCTTTCTTT | CASSPRGQGVTEAFF | many | TRBV28 | TRBD1 | TRBJ1-1
TGCGCCAGCAGCCAAGGTGGGACAATCTACGAGCAGTCCTTC | CASSQGGTIYEQSF | . | TRBV4-1 | . | TRBJ2-7
TGTGCCACCAGTGATGGGACTAGCGGGAGTATTGAGACCCAGTACTTC | CATSDGTSGSIETQYF | few | TRBV24-1 | TRBD2 | TRBJ2-5
TGTGCCAGCAGCTTCCCCACGGAGGCCAACGTCCTGACTTTC | CASSFPTEANVLTF | few | TRBV7-2 | . | TRBJ2-6
TGTGCCACCCGACTCGGCGATACGCAGTATTTT | CATRLGDTQYF | . | TRBV10-3 | . | TRBJ2-3
TGTGCCAGTACTCTATCCACTATGAACACTGAAGCTTTCTTT | CASTLSTMNTEAFF | many | TRBV19 | . | TRBJ1-1
TGTGCCAGCAGTCCTTCTAGCGGGGCCTCCTACGAGCAGTACTTC | CASSPSSGASYEQYF | many | TRBV11-2 | TRBD2 | TRBJ2-7
TGTGCCAGCAGGACCAGGTCAGGAGGGGATAGCAATCAGCCCCAGCATTTT | CASRTRSGGDSNQPQHF | . | TRBV3-1 | . | TRBJ1-5
TGCAGTGCTAGAGGCGGAAACACCATATATTTT | CSARGGNTIYF | . | TRBV20-1 | . | TRBJ1-3
TGTGCCAGCAGCAAAACAGGGCTCGGTAACTATGGCTACACCTTC | CASSKTGLGNYGYTF | . | TRBV28 | . | TRBJ1-2
TGCAGTGCTAGAGCTCGCGGGGACAGGGGGATTCTAATCTACGAGCAGTACTTC | CSARARGDRGILIYEQYF | few | TRBV20-1 | TRBD1 | TRBJ2-7
TGTGCCAGCAGTGATTCAGGGGGCTGGTTAGAGACCCAGTACTTC | CASSDSGGWLETQYF | few | TRBV25-1 | TRBD1 | TRBJ2-5
TGTGCCACCAGTGACCCAAACTATGGCTACACCTTC | CATSDPNYGYTF | few | TRBV24-1 | . | TRBJ1-2
TGTGCCACATACGCGGGAGGATTCTATGAGCAGTTCTTC | CATYAGGFYEQFF | few | TRBV7-8 | TRBD2 | TRBJ2-1
TGTGCCAGTAGCCAAAGACAGGGGATTGGGGATACGCAGTATTTT | CASSQRQGIGDTQYF | . | TRBV19 | TRBD1 | TRBJ2-3
TGCAGCGTTGCTTGGCGGGAACACGAGCAGTACTTC | CSVAWREHEQYF | . | TRBV29-1 | . | TRBJ2-7
TGCGCCAGCAGCTTGCAGGCTAGCCCTAACTACGAGCAGTACTTC | CASSLQASPNYEQYF | few | TRBV5-1 | . | TRBJ2-7
TGTGCCAGCAGCCAGGGGACTAGCGCCGATGAGCAGTTCTTC | CASSQGTSADEQFF | . | TRBV3-1 | TRBD2 | TRBJ2-1
TGTGCCGGGGTCCGATATGGCTACACCTTC | CAGVRYGYTF | many | TRBV2 | . | TRBJ1-2
TGTGCCAGCTCACCCTCGGGACTAGCAACGCAAGAGACCCAGTACTTC | CASSPSGLATQETQYF | many | TRBV18 | TRBD2 | TRBJ2-5
TGCGCCAGCAGCTCCGGGACAGGGAATCCCACGGGGGAGCTGTTTTTT | CASSSGTGNPTGELFF | many | TRBV5-1 | TRBD1 | TRBJ2-2
TGTGCCAGCAGCTTAGAGGGGGCGGAAGAGACCCAGTACTTC | CASSLEGAEETQYF | many | TRBV11-2 | . | TRBJ2-5
TGTGCCAGTAGCCATGCCTCCCAGGCCTACGAGCAGTACTTC | CASSHASQAYEQYF | few | TRBV19 | . | TRBJ2-7
TGCAGTGCCTTTTCCGGGACAGGAGACACTGAAGCTTTCTTT | CSAFSGTGDTEAFF | many | TRBV20-1 | TRBD1 | TRBJ1-1
TGCAGCGTTGAAGGGAGGGGAGGAAGGAATGAGCAGTTCTTC | CSVEGRGGRNEQFF | many | TRBV29-1 | . | TRBJ2-1
TGTGCCAGCAGCTCCCACCCCAGGACTAGCGGGAGGCTCCGGGGAGAGACCCAGTACTTC | CASSSHPRTSGRLRGETQYF | many | TRBV11-2 | TRBD2 | TRBJ2-5